A selection of T cell receptor beta chains follows, all from one sample in a study of cytomegalovirus exposure and HLA in healthy donors. TCRdb's table, derived via immunoSEQ multiplex PCR, lists solely in-frame clones and lacks some. This table holds around 160,000 clones, 75% to 80% found once. The sample taken for sequencing was PBMCs. All receptors come from a man aged 35 to 55 in good health and CMV-seropositive. The CDR3 runs from the conserved cysteine through the conserved F or W. A D gene is named only where the DNA matches it firmly. Clone size is shown for a subset of rows, as once, few, many or a class of expanded clone.

size	V	J	D	DNA	CDR3
once	TRBV5-1	TRBJ1-1	TRBD1	TGCGCCAGCAACCTAGGGACAGGGGCCATCACTGAAGCTTTCTTT	CASNLGTGAITEAFF
.	TRBV7-6	TRBJ1-1	TRBD1	TGTGCCAGCAGCTTACAGGGGGACACTGAAGCTTTCTTT	CASSLQGDTEAFF
few	TRBV7-2	TRBJ2-3	TRBD2	TGTGCCAGCAGCTTAGTCGGGGCGGGAGGAGGCACAGATACGCAGTATTTT	CASSLVGAGGGTDTQYF
once	TRBV7-3	TRBJ1-1	.	TGTGCCAGCAGCCCTAGTAGACGGGGGAATGAAGCTTTCTTT	CASSPSRRGNEAFF
few	TRBV7-9	TRBJ1-2	.	TGTGCCAGCAGCTTACAATCGGGGAACTATGGCTACACCTTC	CASSLQSGNYGYTF
.	TRBV6-5	TRBJ2-2	.	TGTGCCAGCAGTGCCAGGGTGGGGGAGCTGTTTTTT	CASSARVGELFF
once	TRBV19	TRBJ1-3	.	TGTGCCAGTAGGAAAGGTCGGGACACAATCTCTGGAAACACCATATATTTT	CASRKGRDTISGNTIYF
.	TRBV4-1	TRBJ2-5	TRBD2	TGCGCCAGCAGCCAAGATCCCTTCGGTTCCTTAGGGTCCCTCCGGGAGGAGCAGTACTTC	CASSQDPFGSLGSLREEQYF
.	TRBV4-3	TRBJ2-5	.	TGCGCCAGCAGCCACAGACCCCCGGACTATCAAGGTTTCCAAGAGACCCAGTACTTC	CASSHRPPDYQGFQETQYF
.	TRBV30	TRBJ1-1	.	TGTGCCTGGATCCGACAGGCCTTGAACACTGAAGCTTTCTTT	CAWIRQALNTEAFF
.	TRBV29-1	TRBJ1-1	.	TGCAGCGTTGAGACAGGCCGTCTTTTGAACACTGAAGCTTTCTTT	CSVETGRLLNTEAFF
.	TRBV5-4	TRBJ1-2	.	TGTGCCAGCAGCTCCGGACAGAAAAACTATGGCTACACCTTC	CASSSGQKNYGYTF
once	TRBV29-1	TRBJ1-1	.	TGCAGCGTGAACAAACAGCAAATGAACACTGAAGCTTTCTTT	CSVNKQQMNTEAFF
few	TRBV18	TRBJ2-3	TRBD2	TGTGCCAGCTCTCCGGGACTAGCGGGAGCGGGAGATACGCAGTATTTT	CASSPGLAGAGDTQYF
.	TRBV9	TRBJ2-7	TRBD2	TGTGCCAGCAGCGTAGGAGGGACTAGCGGATACGAGCAGTACTTC	CASSVGGTSGYEQYF
few	TRBV29-1	TRBJ2-1	.	TGCAGCGTTGAGGCCAGGGACAATGAGCAGTTCTTC	CSVEARDNEQFF
.	TRBV7-9	TRBJ1-1	.	TGTGCCAGCAGCTTAGAGCCCAGGGGCACTGAAGCTTTCTTT	CASSLEPRGTEAFF
.	TRBV19	TRBJ1-4	.	TGTGCCAGTAGTATATACCTACGAACGGACAGAATTGCTATTAGTGAAAAACTGTTTTTT	CASSIYLRTDRIAISEKLFF
.	TRBV28	TRBJ1-3	TRBD1	TGTGCCATCACTGGGACAGGCCGCTCTGGAAACACCATATATTTT	CAITGTGRSGNTIYF
.	TRBV11-3	TRBJ1-1	.	TGTGCCAGCAGCTTAGGTCGGAGCTCCCAAGCTTTCTTT	CASSLGRSSQAFF
.	TRBV27	TRBJ2-2	TRBD1	TGTGCCAGCAGCTGGACAGGGAGCGGGGAGCTGTTTTTT	CASSWTGSGELFF
.	TRBV7-2	TRBJ2-1	.	TGTGCCAGCAGACGCCAGGGCAGTGAGCAGTTCTTC	CASRRQGSEQFF
.	TRBV7-3	TRBJ1-1	TRBD1	TGTGCCAGCAGCCCCCAGGGGGCGAGCACTGAAGCTTTCTTT	CASSPQGASTEAFF
few	TRBV7-6	TRBJ1-2	TRBD1	TGTGCCAGCAGCTTAGGGGTCGGCAGGGGGGACTATGGCTACACCTTC	CASSLGVGRGDYGYTF
.	TRBV7-9	TRBJ1-1	.	TGTGCCAGCAGCTTAAAAAGCGGGGGTCCTGAAGCTTTCTTT	CASSLKSGGPEAFF
.	TRBV7-9	TRBJ1-2	TRBD1	TGTTCCAGCAGCCTTAGTAACGACAGGGGGCGAAGCTATGGCTACACCTTC	CSSSLSNDRGRSYGYTF
.	TRBV5-8	TRBJ1-2	TRBD1	TGTGCCAGCAGCCGAGTAGCAGGGGGCGGGAACTATGGCTACACCTTC	CASSRVAGGGNYGYTF
once	TRBV6-5	TRBJ1-2	TRBD1	TGTGCCAGCAGTTACTCTTATCAGGGGGGCTATGGCTACACCTTC	CASSYSYQGGYGYTF
.	TRBV28	TRBJ1-1	.	TGTGCCAGCAGCTCTACCCCACAGGGTTTGAACACTGAAGCTTTCTTT	CASSSTPQGLNTEAFF
.	TRBV27	TRBJ1-2	TRBD1	TGTGCCAGCAGTTCTCACGATACAGGGGGTACTAACTATGGCTACACCTTC	CASSSHDTGGTNYGYTF
.	TRBV7-3	TRBJ2-1	TRBD2	TGTGCCAGCAGCTTAACTAGCGGGAGTTTAGATGAGCAGTTCTTC	CASSLTSGSLDEQFF
.	TRBV7-9	TRBJ1-1	TRBD1	TGTTCCAGCAGTTTTGACAGGGACACTGAAGCTTTCTTT	CSSSFDRDTEAFF
few	TRBV27	TRBJ1-2	.	TGTGCCAGCAGTTTATCCCCAGAAGTCTATGGCTACACCTTC	CASSLSPEVYGYTF